This T cell receptor (beta chain) was recorded in a study of blood T cell repertoires in COVID-19. TCRdb's copy holds only in-frame clones and misses some; the assay was immunoSEQ multiplex PCR. Of tens of thousands of clones detected, roughly four fifths appear once; the ten largest clones hold 65% to 80%. Trimming left V 5 bases short and J 6 bases short, with 17 bases between. The CDR3 runs 14 residues. In germline, CDR1 is SGHVS, CDR2 FQNEAQ. The source of this sequence is a man aged 65 to 79 with acute or convalescent COVID-19. Material for sequencing was peripheral blood. The chain combines TRBV7-8 with TRBJ2-7, with a weak D call TRBD2 (7 bases). The CDR3 is CASSQGGGLGEQYF. DNA of the CDR3: TGTGCCAGCAGCCAAGGGGGAGGGCTGGGCGAGCAGTACTTC.